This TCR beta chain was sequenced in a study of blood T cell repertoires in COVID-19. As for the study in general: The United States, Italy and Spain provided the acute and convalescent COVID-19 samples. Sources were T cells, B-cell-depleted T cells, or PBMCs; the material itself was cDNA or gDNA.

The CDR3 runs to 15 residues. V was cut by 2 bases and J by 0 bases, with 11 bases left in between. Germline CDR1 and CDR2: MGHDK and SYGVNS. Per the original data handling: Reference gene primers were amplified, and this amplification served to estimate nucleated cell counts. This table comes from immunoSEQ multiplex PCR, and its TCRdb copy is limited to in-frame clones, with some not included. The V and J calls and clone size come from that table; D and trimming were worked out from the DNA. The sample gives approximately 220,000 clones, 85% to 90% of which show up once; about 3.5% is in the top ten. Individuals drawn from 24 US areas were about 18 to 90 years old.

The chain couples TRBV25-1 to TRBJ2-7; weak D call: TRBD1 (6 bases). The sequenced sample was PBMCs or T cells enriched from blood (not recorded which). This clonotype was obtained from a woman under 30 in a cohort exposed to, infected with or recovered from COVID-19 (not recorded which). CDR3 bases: TGTGCCAGCAGTGAAAAGACAGGTAGCTCCTACGAGCAGTACTTC. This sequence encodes CASSEKTGSSYEQYF.